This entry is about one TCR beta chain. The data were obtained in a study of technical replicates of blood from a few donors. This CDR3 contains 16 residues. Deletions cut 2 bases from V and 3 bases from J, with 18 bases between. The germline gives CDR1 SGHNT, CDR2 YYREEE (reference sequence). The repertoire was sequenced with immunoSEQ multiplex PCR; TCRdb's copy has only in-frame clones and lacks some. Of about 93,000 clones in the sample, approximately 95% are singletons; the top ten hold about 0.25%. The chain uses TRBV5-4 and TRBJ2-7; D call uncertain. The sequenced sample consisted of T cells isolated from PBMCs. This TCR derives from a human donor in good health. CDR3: CASSLADGVRLYEQYF. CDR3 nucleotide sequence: TGTGCCAGCAGCTTAGCTGACGGAGTTAGGCTCTACGAGCAGTACTTC.